The count of the clone carrying this T cell receptor (beta chain) is one. This record comes from a study of blood T cell repertoires in COVID-19. The overall study: Samples of COVID-19 (acute and convalescent) were obtained from the United States, Italy and Spain.

This CDR3 spans 13 amino acids. V lost 11 bases and J lost 4; bases outside the gene matches: 6. Germline CDR1 SGHNT, CDR2 YENEEA. Original data processing: Reference gene primer amplification gave nucleated cell count estimates. Measured with immunoSEQ multiplex PCR; TCRdb has only the in-frame clones, and not every one. The DNA gave D and trimming, while V, J and clone size come from that table. This table has 80,000 to 100,000 clones, around 85% appearing once. The chain employs TRBV11-3 and TRBJ2-2; 8 nucleotides match TRBD1. This clonotype originated in a man in his 60s with acute or convalescent COVID-19. Source material: peripheral blood. The CDR3 nucleotides are TGTGCCCTTCAGGACAGGGCCACCGGGGAGCTGTTTTTT. The encoded protein is CALQDRATGELFF.